This T cell receptor (beta chain) was captured in a study of cytomegalovirus exposure and HLA in healthy donors. Overall study findings and caveats: It was 150 to 200 TCR beta chains that were listed as cytomegalovirus-associated. Later analysis suggested links between common viral pathogens and several top significant clusters. There were a few CMV-associated chains whose specificity for CMV antigens was confirmed in vitro. Per published accounts, TCR beta sequences correctly predicted the HLA-A and HLA-B alleles of most subjects.

Germline CDR1 reads WNHNN; CDR2 reads SYGVQD (reference sequence). The trim removed 8 bases at V and 2 bases at J, leaving 9 bases unmatched. The CDR3 contains 14 residues. PCR involved 60 Vbeta and 13 Jbeta primers. Sequenced by immunoSEQ multiplex PCR; TCRdb stores in-frame clones only, minus some. This repertoire shows around 190,000 clones, about four fifths found once; its top ten account for less than 2%. A remark on this clone: Its antigen is still unknown.

The TCR comes from a man aged 18 to 35 in good health and CMV-seronegative. This chain uses TRBV10-1 with TRBJ2-7; 7 bases align to TRBD1. The source material was PBMCs. The CDR3 DNA reads TGCGCCAGCGGAGACTCCGGGACAGCCTACGAGCAGTACTTC. Amino acid sequence: CASGDSGTAYEQYF.